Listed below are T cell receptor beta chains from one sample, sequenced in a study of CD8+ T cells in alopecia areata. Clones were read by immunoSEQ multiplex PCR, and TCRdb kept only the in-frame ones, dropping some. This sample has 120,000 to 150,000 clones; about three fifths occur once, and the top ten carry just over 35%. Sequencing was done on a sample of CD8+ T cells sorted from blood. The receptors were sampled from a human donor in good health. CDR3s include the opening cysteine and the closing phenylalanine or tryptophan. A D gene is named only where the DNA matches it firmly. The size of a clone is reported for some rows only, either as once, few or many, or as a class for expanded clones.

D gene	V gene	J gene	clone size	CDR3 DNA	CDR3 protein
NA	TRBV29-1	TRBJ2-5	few	TGCAGCGTTGAACCCGGGATGGAAGAGACCCAGTACTTC	CSVEPGMEETQYF
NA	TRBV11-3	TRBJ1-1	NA	TGTGCCAGCAGCTTAGGGTATAACCCCATCGAAGCTTTCTTT	CASSLGYNPIEAFF
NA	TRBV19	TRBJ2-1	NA	TGTGCCAGTATGGGGGCTAGCGCTAATGAGCAGTTCTTC	CASMGASANEQFF
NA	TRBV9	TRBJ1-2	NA	TGTGCCAGCAGCGTAGAGAGTGCCCCGGGGGCAGGGGCCAGCAGCTACACCTTC	CASSVESAPGAGASSYTF
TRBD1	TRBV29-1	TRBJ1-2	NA	TGCAGCGTTGAAGGTGACAGGGACGACGGCTACACCTTC	CSVEGDRDDGYTF
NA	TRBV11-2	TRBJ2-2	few	TGTGCCAGCAGCTTCGGGGCGGCCGGGGAGCTGTTTTTT	CASSFGAAGELFF
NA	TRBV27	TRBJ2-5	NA	TGTGCCAGCAGTTTAATTCCCACAGGGGGGGTGGAGACCCAGTACTTC	CASSLIPTGGVETQYF
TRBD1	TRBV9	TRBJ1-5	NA	TGTGCCAGCAGCGCCGGGACAGGCAATCAGCCCCAGCATTTT	CASSAGTGNQPQHF
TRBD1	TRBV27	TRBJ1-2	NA	TGTGCCAGCAGTCCCCATGACAGGGGGGCGGAGGGCTACACCTTC	CASSPHDRGAEGYTF
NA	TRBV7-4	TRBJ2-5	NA	TGTGCCAGCAGCTCCCCCCGCCACGGATTCCAAGAGACCCAGTACTTC	CASSSPRHGFQETQYF
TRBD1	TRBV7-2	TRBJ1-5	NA	TGTGCCAGCAGCCCAGAGGTAGGGGGCCTAGGGCAGCCCCAGCATTTT	CASSPEVGGLGQPQHF
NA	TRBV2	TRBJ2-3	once	TGTGCCAGCAGTGATAGTCTGAGCCCAGATACGCAGTATTTT	CASSDSLSPDTQYF
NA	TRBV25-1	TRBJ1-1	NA	TGTGCCAGCAGTGAATACGAATTGAGGGGTGAAGCTTTCTTT	CASSEYELRGEAFF
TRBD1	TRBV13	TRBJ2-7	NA	TGTGCCAGCAGCTCACCCCCCGGAAGGGGGCATTCCTACGAGCAGTACTTC	CASSSPPGRGHSYEQYF
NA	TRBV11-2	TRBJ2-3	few	TGTGCCAGCAGCTTAGCACTAGCTCCCGATACGCAGTATTTT	CASSLALAPDTQYF
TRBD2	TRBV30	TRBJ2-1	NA	TGTGCCTGGATGTTGGGGGCTAGCGGGAGTTGGGGTAGCTCCTACAATGAGCAGTTCTTC	CAWMLGASGSWGSSYNEQFF
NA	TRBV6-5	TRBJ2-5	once	TGTGCCAGCAGTTACTCGAGCCCGATAGTGGAGACCCAGTACTTC	CASSYSSPIVETQYF
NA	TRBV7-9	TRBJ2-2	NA	TGTGCCAGCAGCTTAGACCCCGGGAACACCGGGGAGCTGTTTTTT	CASSLDPGNTGELFF
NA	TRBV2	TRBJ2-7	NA	TGTGCCAGCAGTGTTAAGGGGGACTTC	CASSVKGDF
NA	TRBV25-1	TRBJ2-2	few	TGTGCCAGCAGTAAGACTAACACCGGGGAGCTGTTTTTT	CASSKTNTGELFF
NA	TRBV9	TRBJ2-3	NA	TGTGCCAGCAGCGCCAAGAGCACAGATACGCAGTATTTT	CASSAKSTDTQYF
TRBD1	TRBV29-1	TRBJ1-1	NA	TGCAGCGTTGAGGGGGCCCCGGGACAGGGGAACACTGAAGCTTTCTTT	CSVEGAPGQGNTEAFF
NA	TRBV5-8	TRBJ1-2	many	TGTGCCAGCAGCTTGGGGCACCCTCTTGGCTACACCTTC	CASSLGHPLGYTF
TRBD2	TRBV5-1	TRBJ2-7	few	TGCGCCAGCAGCTTGCGGATAGCGGGAGGGTACGAGCAGTACTTC	CASSLRIAGGYEQYF
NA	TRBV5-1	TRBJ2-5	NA	TGCGCCAGCAGCGGAGTTGGAGGGAGCTACGAGACCCAGTACTTC	CASSGVGGSYETQYF
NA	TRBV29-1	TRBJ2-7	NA	TGCAGCGTTGAGTGGGGAGAGGAGCAGTACTTC	CSVEWGEEQYF
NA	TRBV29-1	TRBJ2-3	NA	TGCAGCGTTTTCTCTAGCACAGATACGCAGTATTTT	CSVFSSTDTQYF
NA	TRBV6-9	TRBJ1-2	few	TGTGCCAGCACTGTTCAGGAAGGCTACACCTTC	CASTVQEGYTF
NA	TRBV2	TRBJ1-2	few	TGTGCCACCACCCAAGGCCCTAACTATGGCTACACCTTC	CATTQGPNYGYTF
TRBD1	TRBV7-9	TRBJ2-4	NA	TGTGCCAGCAGCTTAGTTCCCGGGACAGGGGGCCCGCAGTACTTC	CASSLVPGTGGPQYF
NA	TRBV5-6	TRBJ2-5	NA	TGTGCCAGCAGCTTCTACGGGACACAGATTGAAGAGACCCAGTACTTC	CASSFYGTQIEETQYF
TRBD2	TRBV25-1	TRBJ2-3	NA	TGTGCCAGCAGCGAGGGGGCGGGAGGGCCTATAGATACGCAGTATTTT	CASSEGAGGPIDTQYF
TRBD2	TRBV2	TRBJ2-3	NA	TGTGCCAGCCCGGGACTAGCGGGAGGAAGAGATACGCAGTATTTT	CASPGLAGGRDTQYF
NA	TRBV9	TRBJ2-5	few	TGTGCCAGCAGCGTAGACAGGAACCAAGAGACCCAGTACTTC	CASSVDRNQETQYF
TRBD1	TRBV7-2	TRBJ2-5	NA	TGTGCCAGCAGCTCGCTAGGACAGGTTGGAATGGAGACCCAGTACTTC	CASSSLGQVGMETQYF
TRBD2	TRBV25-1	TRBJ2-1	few	TGTGCCAGCAGTGAATCGCTAGCGGGAGGGGGGTACAATGAGCAGTTCTTC	CASSESLAGGGYNEQFF
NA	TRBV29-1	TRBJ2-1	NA	TGCAGCGTTGAAGCAGAATACAATGAGCAGTTCTTC	CSVEAEYNEQFF
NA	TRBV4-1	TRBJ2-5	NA	TGCGCCAGCAGCCAAGAGCAGAAGGAGACCCAGTACTTC	CASSQEQKETQYF
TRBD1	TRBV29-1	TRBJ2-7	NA	TGCAGCGTCTTTCCGGGACAGGGGTCCTACGAGCAGTACTTC	CSVFPGQGSYEQYF